These T cell receptor beta chains were read from a single sample in a study of T cells after yellow fever vaccination. TCRdb reprocessed the 5' RACE reads with MiXCR, giving one entry per CDR3 protein. The sample lists approximately 22,000 distinct CDR3 sequences; 4% to 6% were seen once. The material was PBMCs, either bulk or a sorted T-cell subset (CD4+, CD8+, memory, or dextramer-sorted; not recorded which), obtained roughly seven weeks after the first yellow fever vaccination. All receptors come from a young man who received the YFV17D yellow fever vaccine. The CDR3 runs from the conserved cysteine through the conserved F or W. The D gene is left open where the match is weak. Not every row has a clone size; where given, it reads once, few, many or a size class.

>many|TRBJ2-3|TRBV5-1|.
TGCGCCAGCAGCTTGGGAGGGTTGACAGATACGCAGTATTTT
CASSLGGLTDTQYF
>many|TRBJ1-1|TRBV6-5|.
TGTGCCAGCAGTCAATCAGGGTACACTGAAGCTTTCTTT
CASSQSGYTEAFF
>many|TRBJ2-1|TRBV5-1|TRBD1
TGCGCCAGCAGCCGGACAGGGTGGATGGAGGATGAGCAGTTCTTC
CASSRTGWMEDEQFF
>many|TRBJ1-2|TRBV12-3/TRBV12-4|TRBD1
TGTGCCAGCAGTCCGAACGGGGGACAGGGCCGTTATGGCTACACCTTC
CASSPNGGQGRYGYTF
>many|TRBJ2-1|TRBV10-3|.
TGTGCCATCGGAGAGGGCGGTTACAATGAGCAGTTCTTC
CAIGEGGYNEQFF
>many|TRBJ2-2|TRBV19|.
TGTGCCAGTAGTATTCAAGCGCAGGGGTCGGACACCGGGGAGCTGTTTTTT
CASSIQAQGSDTGELFF
>many|TRBJ2-1|TRBV5-1|.
TGCGCCAGCAGCTTGGAGGCTGGGGCTAGGACGTTCTTC
CASSLEAGARTFF
>many|TRBJ2-1|TRBV20-1|TRBD2
TGCAGTGCTAGATTCTCCTACCGGGGGGTGAATGAGCAGTTCTTC
CSARFSYRGVNEQFF
>many|TRBJ1-1|TRBV28|TRBD1
TGTGCCAGCAGTTTCTTGGACAGGGTGGGAACTGAAGCTTTCTTT
CASSFLDRVGTEAFF
>many|TRBJ2-3|TRBV28|.
TGTGCCAGCAGTTCTTCCGGACAGCTCTTAAAACCTTCGGGGCAGTATTTT
CASSSSGQLLKPSGQYF
>many|TRBJ2-2|TRBV5-6|.
TGTGCCAGCAGCTTGCCTCTCACCACCGGGGAGCTGTTTTTT
CASSLPLTTGELFF
>many|TRBJ1-5|TRBV27|.
TGTGCCAGCAGTTTATCGTCAGGGGAATATCAGCCCCAGCATTTT
CASSLSSGEYQPQHF
>many|TRBJ2-1|TRBV19|.
TGTGCCAGTAGTATCCGACAGTACAATGAGCAGTTCTTC
CASSIRQYNEQFF
>many|TRBJ1-5|TRBV5-6|TRBD1
TGTGCCAGCAGTCGGAGGACAGGGGGCTATCAGCCCCAGCATTTT
CASSRRTGGYQPQHF
>many|TRBJ1-3|TRBV7-2|TRBD1
TGTGCCAGCAGCTTTACAGGGGTCGTGTCTGGAAACACCATATATTTT
CASSFTGVVSGNTIYF
>few|TRBJ1-1|TRBV20-1|TRBD1
TGCAGTGCTAGATCTACGCCAGGACAGGCCAACCCCCCGGTAGCTTTCTTT
CSARSTPGQANPPVAFF
>many|TRBJ1-4|TRBV12-3/TRBV12-4|.
TGTGCCAGCAGCCTTACAGGGTTGAGAGAAAAACTGTTTTTT
CASSLTGLREKLFF
>many|TRBJ1-6|TRBV4-3|.
TGCGCCAGCAGCCTATCATGGACCGGTACGAATTCACCCCTCCACTTT
CASSLSWTGTNSPLHF
>.|TRBJ2-3|TRBV4-1|TRBD2
TGCGCCAGCAGCCCAGGGACTACATACACAGATACGCAGTATTTT
CASSPGTTYTDTQYF